This TCR beta chain is drawn from a study of T-cell memory formation after mild COVID-19. Whole-study context: Most TCR clusters belonged to a single donor.

MiXCR was run by TCRdb on the 5' RACE reads, yielding one entry per CDR3 protein. Among under 300,000 distinct CDR3 sequences, roughly 15% were seen once, and the ten largest hold around 3.7%. This clonotype was seen a few times. As yet, its antigen is unknown. Germline assignment: CDR1 SEHNR and CDR2 FQNEAQ (reference sequence). The ends lost 6 bases at V and 5 bases at J; junction bases unmatched: 8. The CDR3 consists of 14 residues. Study results and caveats: Those CD4+ clones that contracted were mainly in CM and EM (CD8+ ones in EMRA). There was a balanced CD4/CD8 profile in clones contracting day 15 to 85, and later expanders leaned CD4+.

This receptor was identified in a man aged 18-30 years who had mild COVID-19 (a few samples of this study predate the infection). Cell type and time point are not known. This sequence joins TRBV7-9 and TRBJ1-1; 8 nucleotides align to TRBD1. The source material was PBMCs or a T cell subset sorted from them (not recorded which). Here the CDR3 reads CASSSQQGGTEAFF. DNA of the CDR3: TGTGCCAGCAGTTCCCAACAGGGGGGAACTGAAGCTTTCTTT.